The 30 T cell receptor beta chains given below trace back to one sample, sequenced in a study of CD8 T cells in Susac syndrome. Reverse transcription of roughly 0.45 to 1 ug RNA used random hexamers. TCRdb independently ran MiXCR on the immunoSEQ multiplex PCR reads; one entry per CDR3 protein. Of about 300,000 distinct CDR3 sequences listed, about 82% are singletons. Sample: CD8+ T cells from PBMCs. These receptors all stem from a human donor with multiple sclerosis.

J is TRBJ2-1 and V is TRBV2; D possibly corresponds to TRBD2 (6 bases). The CDR3 runs to 12 residues. V lost 9 bases, J lost 4 bases, and 10 bases lay in between. Germline values: CDR1 SNHLY, CDR2 FYNNEI. CDR3 DNA sequence: TGTGCCAGTAAGGGGACTTACAATGAGCAGTTCTTC. Residues: CASKGTYNEQFF.

This clonotype was detected only once. The rearrangement links TRBV19 to TRBJ1-1; D call uncertain. The ends were cut back, 5 bases at V and 4 bases at J, with 8 bases in the middle. CDR1 LNHDA and CDR2 SQIVND come from the germline V gene (reference sequence). There are 12 residues in the CDR3. In nucleotides, the CDR3 is TGTGCCAGTAGTTCCCATGCCACTGAAGCTTTCTTT. As protein: CASSSHATEAFF.

The chain has TRBV19 and TRBJ2-2; tentative D call: TRBD2 (6 bases). From germline, CDR1 is LNHDA and CDR2 SQIVND (reference sequence). The CDR3 is 14 amino acids. Between the trimmed V and J ends, which lost 7 bases and 6 bases, there was a span of 15 bases. The CDR3 here is CASTLPSSAGELFF. DNA of the CDR3: TGTGCCAGTACCCTCCCATCTAGCGCCGGGGAGCTGTTTTTT.

The chain has TRBV13 and TRBJ2-1, with a weak D call TRBD2 (5 bases). CDR3 length equals 15 residues. Trimming pared 6 bases from V and 3 bases from J, leaving 15 bases between. Germline assignment: CDR1 PRHDT and CDR2 FYEKMQ (reference sequence). CDR3: CASSQWQRFYNEQFF. The DNA of the CDR3 is TGTGCCAGCAGTCAGTGGCAGCGGTTCTACAATGAGCAGTTCTTC.

The chain has TRBV29-1 and TRBJ2-1; no reliable D call. CDR3 length: 15 residues. Trimming removed 6 bases at V and 4 bases at J, with 19 bases between. The germline V gene has CDR1 SQVTM and CDR2 ANQGSEA. CDR3 protein: CSVSSTLASYNEQFF. CDR3 nucleotides: TGCAGCGTCTCTTCTACCCTGGCCAGTTACAATGAGCAGTTCTTC.

V and J are TRBV4-3 and TRBJ2-3, with 8 nucleotides matching TRBD1. Germline CDR1 and CDR2: LGHNA and YSLEER. The CDR3 loop spans 17 amino acids. Trimming took 0 bases from V and 2 from J; bases not matched to a gene: 7. Here the CDR3 DNA reads TGCGCCAGCAGCCAAGATATACAGGGGGTCCTCACAGATACGCAGTATTTT. Translated: CASSQDIQGVLTDTQYF.

The rearrangement joins TRBV19 to TRBJ1-1; no definite D call. Germline V lookup: CDR1 LNHDA, CDR2 SQIVND (reference sequence). CDR3 length equals 16 residues. Trimming took off 2 bases at V and 3 bases at J, with 16 bases between the two ends. The CDR3 region has the DNA TGTGCCAGTAGTATAAATAACGAAGGGAAGGACACTGAAGCTTTCTTT. This codes for CASSINNEGKDTEAFF.

About this clonotype itself: One end of the junction fails to match germline, which may point to a read error. V and J are TRBV7-7 and TRBJ2-5, with 10 bases aligning to TRBD2. Germline V lookup: CDR1 SSHAT, CDR2 FNYEAQ (reference sequence). This CDR3 has 19 amino acids. The CDR3 sequence is CASSLELAGRTQYQETQYF. CDR3 sequence (DNA): TGTGCTAGCAGCTTAGAACTAGCGGGACGAACCCAATACCAAGAGACCCAGTACTTC.

The chain recombines TRBV14 with TRBJ2-5, with TRBD2 matching over 7 bases. Germline-derived CDR1 and CDR2 are SGHDN and FVKESK. This CDR3 is 18 amino acids long. V gave up 3 bases and J gave up 5 bases; unmatched junction bases: 18. The CDR3 coding sequence is TGTGCCAGCAGCCAGCAGAGGACCGGGAGGTTTTTCTCGGAGACCCAGTACTTC. Translation gives CASSQQRTGRFFSETQYF.

The chain employs TRBV15 and TRBJ1-1; 7 bases map to TRBD1. Germline V gene lookup returns CDR1 LNHNV and CDR2 YYDKDF (reference sequence). The CDR3 length is 14 residues. The junction had 6 bases not matched to a gene; V was cut back by 1 base and J by 7 bases. The CDR3 DNA sequence: TGTGCCACCAGCAGAGTGGCAGGGGACAGTGAAGCTTTCTTT. Translated, it gives CATSRVAGDSEAFF.

This chain links TRBV9 with TRBJ1-1; 7 bases fit TRBD1. This CDR3 has 17 amino acids. Germline lookup yields CDR1 SGDLS and CDR2 YYNGEE. V lost 4 bases and J lost 1; bases outside the gene matches: 13. The CDR3 protein is CASSLRPGGPGNTEAFF. CDR3 coding DNA: TGTGCCAGCAGCCTGAGACCAGGGGGACCTGGGAACACTGAAGCTTTCTTT.

The V and J genes are TRBV19 and TRBJ2-7; 9 bases match TRBD1. After removal of 5 bases from V and 3 bases from J, the junction contained 5 bases not matched to a gene. This CDR3 has 14 residues. Germline values: CDR1 LNHDA, CDR2 SQIVND (reference sequence). The CDR3 DNA follows: TGTGCCAGTAGTGTCGGACAGGGGATCTACGAGCAGTACTTC. Translating gives CASSVGQGIYEQYF.

This clonotype was seen just once. The chain couples TRBV28 to TRBJ1-1; no reliable D call. V dropped 5 bases and J dropped 4 bases, with 11 bases sitting between them. CDR3 length: 13 amino acids. The germline V gene encodes CDR1 MDHEN and CDR2 SYDVKM. The CDR3 spells CASSVDWGTEAFF. The CDR3 bases are TGTGCCAGCAGTGTCGACTGGGGCACTGAAGCTTTCTTT.

The V gene is TRBV14, the J gene TRBJ2-7, with D possibly matching TRBD1 (5 bases). CDR1 and CDR2 (germline): SGHDN, FVKESK. The CDR3 extends over 12 amino acids. Trimming removed 6 bases from V and 6 bases from J, with 12 bases in between. In nucleotides, the CDR3 is TGTGCCAGCAGTGAGGCAGGGATCGAGCAGTACTTC. Protein sequence: CASSEAGIEQYF.

This clonotype was recorded once. The chain couples TRBV18 to TRBJ1-1; D is undetermined. Trimming removed 2 bases from V and 1 base from J, with 5 bases in between. Germline CDR1 KGHSH, CDR2 LQKENI. CDR3 length: 13 amino acids. The CDR3 DNA follows: TGTGCCAGCTCACCATTTTGGAACACTGAAGCTTTCTTT. This encodes CASSPFWNTEAFF.

A word on this clonotype: A read error may account for a junction end that differs from germline. J is TRBJ2-7 and V is TRBV3-1; possible D gene TRBD2, 7 bases. In germline, CDR1 is LGHDT, CDR2 YNNKEL (reference sequence). The CDR3 sequence is 13 residues long. CDR3 nucleotides: TGTGCCAGCAGCCAGCTTCTACAGGGAGGGCGGAACTTC. It yields the protein CASSQLLQGGRNF.

The chain joins TRBV27 to TRBJ2-7; 9 nucleotides match TRBD2. This CDR3 has 13 amino acids. The V gene end was trimmed by 6 bases and the J gene end by 3 bases; junction bases not matched to a gene: 3. Germline loops: CDR1 MNHEY, CDR2 SMNVEV (reference sequence). Here the CDR3 reads CASSEREVYEQYF. DNA for the CDR3: TGTGCCAGCAGCGAGCGGGAGGTCTACGAGCAGTACTTC.

The CDR3 DNA reads as TGTGCCAGCAGTTTATCCCCTGCTAGGACTAGCGCACACAATGAGCAGTTCTTC. Its protein product is CASSLSPARTSAHNEQFF. V usage is TRBV28 and J usage is TRBJ2-1; TRBD2 agrees at 9 bases. Germline V gives CDR1 MDHEN, CDR2 SYDVKM. V gave up 1 base and J gave up 5 bases; unmatched junction bases: 12. The CDR3 is made up of 18 amino acids.

The V call is TRBV5-1, the J call TRBJ2-2; maybe TRBD2 (6 bases). The germline CDR1 and CDR2 sequences are SGHRS and YFSETQ. The CDR3 spans 15 residues. Trimming stripped 4 bases from V and 1 base from J, with 11 bases between. This chain's CDR3 is CASSPGLLNTGELFF. The DNA for the CDR3 is TGCGCCAGCAGCCCGGGACTCTTGAACACCGGGGAGCTGTTTTTT.

The V call is TRBV2, the J call TRBJ1-5; D possibly corresponds to TRBD1 (5 bases). Trimming took off 1 base at V and 5 bases at J, with 15 bases between the two ends. The germline V gene has CDR1 SNHLY and CDR2 FYNNEI. The CDR3 is 16 residues long. CDR3 coding DNA: TGTGCCAGCAGTGAAGGTGGGACCCCCATGGATCAGCCCCAGCATTTT. Its protein is CASSEGGTPMDQPQHF.

The chain combines TRBV24-1 with TRBJ1-3; D not resolved. CDR1 is KGHDR, CDR2 SFDVKD, per germline. V lost 7 bases, J lost 4 bases, and 7 bases lay in between. This CDR3 is 12 amino acids long. The CDR3 sequence is CATSYNGNTIYF. Written as DNA, the CDR3 is TGTGCCACCAGCTACAACGGAAACACCATATATTTT.

This chain uses TRBV12-3 or TRBV12-4 with TRBJ2-7, with 8 bases matching TRBD1. The V gene end was trimmed by 2 bases and the J gene end by 4 bases; junction bases not matched to a gene: 4. This CDR3 is built from 14 residues. The CDR3 region has the DNA TGTGCCAGCAGTTTAAGCAGACAGGGGTACGAGCAGTACTTC. Translation: CASSLSRQGYEQYF.

V and J are TRBV7-9 and TRBJ1-1; 10 positions agree with TRBD1. V was pared by 5 bases and J by 0 bases, with 12 bases of the junction left unmatched. CDR3 length: 18 residues. The V gene's germline CDR1 is SEHNR and CDR2 FQNEAQ (reference sequence). This chain's CDR3 is CASSPPGQGFLLNTEAFF. CDR3 DNA sequence: TGTGCCAGCAGCCCCCCGGGACAGGGGTTCCTCCTGAACACTGAAGCTTTCTTT.

The V gene is TRBV19, the J gene TRBJ2-2, with 7 nucleotides matching TRBD2. The V gene end was trimmed by 3 bases and the J gene end by 5 bases; junction bases not matched to a gene: 6. This CDR3 has 15 amino acids. Germline loops: CDR1 LNHDA, CDR2 SQIVND (reference sequence). The CDR3 loop reads CASSIGPGGTGELFF. The CDR3 DNA reads as TGTGCCAGTAGTATCGGGCCGGGAGGAACCGGGGAGCTGTTTTTT.

The V and J genes are TRBV7-8 and TRBJ2-4, with D perhaps matching TRBD2 (5 bases). Germline lookup yields CDR1 SGHVS and CDR2 FQNEAQ. V was shortened by 5 bases and J by 5 bases, with 19 bases between the two germline ends. CDR3 length equals 16 residues. The CDR3 region is CASSKDSPAAENIQYF. DNA for the CDR3: TGTGCCAGCAGCAAAGACTCCCCAGCGGCTGAAAACATTCAGTACTTC.

J is TRBJ2-2 and V is TRBV15, with 12 positions matching TRBD2. The V segment lost 5 bases and the J segment 7 bases; nucleotides outside the gene matches: 20. CDR3 length equals 20 residues. The V gene's germline CDR1 is LNHNV and CDR2 YYDKDF (reference sequence). The CDR3 sequence is CATSPGGGSLAGGPYGELFF. Here the CDR3 DNA reads TGTGCCACCAGCCCCGGCGGGGGGTCTCTAGCGGGAGGGCCTTACGGGGAGCTGTTTTTT.

The chain recombines TRBV4-3 with TRBJ1-3; D possibly corresponds to TRBD1 (6 bases). Trimming took 2 bases from V and 2 from J, leaving 13 bases between them. Germline CDR1 LGHNA, CDR2 YSLEER. The length of the CDR3 is 16 residues. The CDR3 DNA reads TGCGCCAGCAGCCAATTTACGGGGGCTGCTGGAAACACCATATATTTT. It specifies CASSQFTGAAGNTIYF.

The CDR3 sequence: CASSFSGTGDEQYF. The CDR3 nucleotides read TGCGCCAGCAGCTTTTCCGGGACAGGGGACGAGCAGTACTTC. This chain connects TRBV5-1 to TRBJ2-7; 10 bases are shared with TRBD1. Unmatched junction bases numbered 4, after V lost 2 bases and J lost 5 bases. The CDR3 sequence is 14 residues long. Looked up from germline, CDR1 is SGHRS and CDR2 is YFSETQ.

This rearrangement joins TRBV29-1 to TRBJ1-2; possibly TRBD1 for D (5 bases). Deletions cut 7 bases from V and 0 bases from J, with 15 bases between. The CDR3 extends over 14 amino acids. Germline CDR1 SQVTM, CDR2 ANQGSEA. The CDR3 DNA reads as TGCAGCGCGCTTGACGGGGGAACTAACTATGGCTACACCTTC. It specifies CSALDGGTNYGYTF.

The V and J genes are TRBV6-5 and TRBJ1-1; 10 nucleotides align to TRBD1. Per the germline V gene, CDR1 is MNHEY and CDR2 is SVGAGI. The ends lost 4 bases at V and 5 bases at J; junction bases unmatched: 10. The CDR3 runs to 16 residues. CDR3 amino acids: CASSLGDRGLWTEAFF. For the CDR3, the DNA is TGTGCCAGCAGTTTGGGGGACAGGGGATTATGGACTGAAGCTTTCTTT.